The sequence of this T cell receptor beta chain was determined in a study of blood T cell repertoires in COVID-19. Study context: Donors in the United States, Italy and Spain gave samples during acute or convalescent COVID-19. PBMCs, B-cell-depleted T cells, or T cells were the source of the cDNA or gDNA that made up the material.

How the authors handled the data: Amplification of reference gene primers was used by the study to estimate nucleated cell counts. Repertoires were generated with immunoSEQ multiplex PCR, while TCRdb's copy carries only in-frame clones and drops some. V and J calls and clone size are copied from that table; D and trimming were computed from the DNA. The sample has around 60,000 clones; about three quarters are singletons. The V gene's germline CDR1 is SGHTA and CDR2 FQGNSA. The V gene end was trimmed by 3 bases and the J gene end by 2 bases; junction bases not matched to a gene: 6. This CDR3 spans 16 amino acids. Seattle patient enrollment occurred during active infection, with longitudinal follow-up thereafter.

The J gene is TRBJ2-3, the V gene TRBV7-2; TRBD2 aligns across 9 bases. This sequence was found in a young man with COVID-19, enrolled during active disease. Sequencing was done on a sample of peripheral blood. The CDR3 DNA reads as TGTGCCAGCAGCTTTGCGGGGGGGAAACACACAGATACGCAGTATTTT. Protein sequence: CASSFAGGKHTDTQYF.